The 20 T cell receptor beta chains presented below share a single source sample, sequenced in a study of blood T cell repertoires in COVID-19. Only in-frame clones appear in the TCRdb table, and some are missing; sequencing was by immunoSEQ multiplex PCR. The sample lists some 390,000 clones; around nine tenths were seen once. The source material was peripheral blood. Receptors were obtained from a human donor in a cohort sampled during active COVID-19.

The V call is TRBV3-1 (or the pseudogene TRBV3-2), the J call TRBJ1-2; possible D gene TRBD1, 5 bases. Germline V gene data show CDR1 as LGHDT and CDR2 as YNNKEL (reference sequence). The length of the CDR3 is 14 residues. With 1 base removed from V and 7 bases from J, the gap between germline ends came to 13 bases. DNA for the CDR3: TGTGCCAGCAGCCAAGGGGGCGCAGGCTTTGGCTACACCTTC. It specifies CASSQGGAGFGYTF.

This sequence joins TRBV12-3 or TRBV12-4 and TRBJ2-7, with 11 bases lining up with TRBD1. The V and J ends lost 6 bases and 7 bases, in that order; junction bases with no gene match: 5. The length of the CDR3 is 13 residues. Here the CDR3 DNA reads TGTGCCAGCAGGGGACAGGGGGTAGGGGAGCAGTACTTC. Its translation is CASRGQGVGEQYF.

V and J are TRBV13 and TRBJ2-1; D is uncertain. Germline V gene data show CDR1 as PRHDT and CDR2 as FYEKMQ (reference sequence). This CDR3 contains 16 residues. V dropped 7 bases and J dropped 0 bases, with 16 bases sitting between them. CDR3 amino acids: CASTPTPYSSYNEQFF. In nucleotides, the CDR3 is TGTGCCAGCACCCCCACGCCCTATAGCTCCTACAATGAGCAGTTCTTC.

V usage is TRBV30 and J usage is TRBJ2-7; 13 bases fit TRBD2. V lost 0 bases to trimming and J lost 6 bases; unmatched junction nucleotides: 2. Germline CDR1 is GTSNPN and CDR2 is SVGIG (reference sequence). The CDR3 contains 14 residues. The CDR3 here is CAWSVGTSGVEQYF. Written as DNA, the CDR3 is TGTGCCTGGAGTGTCGGGACTAGCGGGGTCGAGCAGTACTTC.

The gene calls are TRBV30 and TRBJ2-7; 10 bases are a match to TRBD2. The CDR3 sequence is 14 residues long. V lost 1 base and J lost 7; bases outside the gene matches: 7. Germline V lookup: CDR1 GTSNPN, CDR2 SVGIG (reference sequence). The CDR3 bases are TGTGCCTGGAGTGAAGCGGGAGGGATAGAGGAGCAGTACTTC. Amino acid sequence: CAWSEAGGIEEQYF.

This chain joins TRBV6-2 or TRBV6-3 and TRBJ2-2; D might be TRBD2 (6 bases). The V gene lost 4 bases and the J gene lost 5 bases, with 14 bases spanning the gap. The CDR3 covers 15 residues. From germline, CDR1 is MNHEY and CDR2 SVGEGT. The CDR3, as DNA: TGTGCCAGCAGTTTGGGGGGAAGTGGGACCGGGGAGCTGTTTTTT. Translation gives CASSLGGSGTGELFF.

The chain employs TRBV9 and TRBJ2-3, with D possibly matching TRBD2 (6 bases). CDR3 length: 16 residues. Trimming took 3 bases from V and 2 from J, leaving 16 bases between them. Germline values: CDR1 SGDLS, CDR2 YYNGEE. The CDR3 here is CASSAGGGGITDTQYF. For the CDR3, the DNA is TGTGCCAGCAGCGCAGGCGGTGGGGGGATCACAGATACGCAGTATTTT.

This clone has only a few counts. The sample contains more than one DNA sequence encoding this CDR3. The CDR3 DNA reads as TGTGCCAGCAGCTTGAACAAAAACACTGAAGCTTTCTTT. Protein: CASSLNKNTEAFF. V usage is TRBV5-8 and J usage is TRBJ1-1; D remains unclear. The CDR3 contains 13 residues. Trimming stripped 1 base from V and 2 bases from J, with 6 bases between. Germline CDR1 SGHTS, CDR2 YDEGEE.

The V call is TRBV20-1, the J call TRBJ2-3, with 10 bases lining up with TRBD1. The germline gives CDR1 DFQATT, CDR2 SNEGSKA (reference sequence). There are 16 residues in the CDR3. V shed 3 bases, J shed 6 bases, and the junction held 12 bases outside the gene matches. The DNA for the CDR3 is TGCAGTGCTAGTGACGATGACAGGGGGCCGGGGGATACGCAGTATTTT. Its translation: CSASDDDRGPGDTQYF.

The V call is TRBV4-1, the J call TRBJ2-1, with 7 bases aligning to TRBD2. Germline V CDR1 and CDR2: MGHRA, YSYEKL. V dropped 0 bases and J dropped 3; count of bases not matched to a gene: 5. The CDR3 loop spans 16 amino acids. CDR3 loop: CASSQDGGGNYNEQFF. The CDR3, as DNA: TGCGCCAGCAGCCAAGATGGGGGGGGAAACTACAATGAGCAGTTCTTC.

The V gene is TRBV5-1, the J gene TRBJ1-5; 9 nucleotides align to TRBD1. Unmatched junction bases numbered 5, after V lost 0 bases and J lost 4 bases. The CDR3 consists of 16 residues. CDR1 is SGHRS, CDR2 YFSETQ, per germline. The CDR3 DNA sequence: TGCGCCAGCAGCTTGGAAGGGACAGGGAAGAATCAGCCCCAGCATTTT. This sequence encodes CASSLEGTGKNQPQHF.

The chain has TRBV5-1 and TRBJ2-2, with 8 nucleotides matching TRBD2. This CDR3 region has 15 residues. The V gene's germline CDR1 is SGHRS and CDR2 YFSETQ. Trimming took 4 bases from V and 7 from J; bases not matched to a gene: 9. The CDR3 loop reads CASSRVAGQGGELFF. CDR3 bases: TGCGCCAGCAGCAGAGTAGCGGGACAAGGCGGGGAGCTGTTTTTT.

The chain combines TRBV5-1 with TRBJ1-6; no reliable D call. The CDR3 length is 20 residues. Trimming took off 1 base at V and 0 bases at J, with 20 bases between the two ends. CDR1 is SGHRS and CDR2 is YFSETQ in the germline V gene. The chain's CDR3 is CASSLRPTGLHSSYNSPLHF. In nucleotides, the CDR3 is TGCGCCAGCAGCTTGAGGCCGACTGGACTCCATAGCTCCTATAATTCACCCCTCCACTTT.

This clone has just one count. J is TRBJ1-4 and V is TRBV9; tentatively, D is TRBD1 (6 bases). Germline V CDR1 and CDR2: SGDLS, YYNGEE. With 0 bases removed from V and 5 bases from J, the gap between germline ends came to 11 bases. There are 15 residues in the CDR3. This chain's CDR3 is CASSVEGVRNEKLFF. In DNA form, the CDR3 reads TGTGCCAGCAGCGTAGAGGGGGTGAGGAATGAAAAACTGTTTTTT.

This rearrangement joins TRBV6-5 to TRBJ2-5; TRBD2 matches at 10 bases. Germline CDR1 MNHEY, CDR2 SVGAGI. The CDR3 totals 15 residues. V gave up 4 bases and J gave up 3 bases; unmatched junction bases: 5. CDR3 in amino acids: CASSSLAGAEETQYF. CDR3 bases: TGTGCCAGCAGTTCTCTAGCGGGGGCGGAAGAGACCCAGTACTTC.

This chain connects TRBV29-1 to TRBJ2-5; TRBD2 matches at 9 bases. Germline lookup yields CDR1 SQVTM and CDR2 ANQGSEA. V lost 3 bases to trimming and J lost 5 bases; unmatched junction nucleotides: 7. The CDR3 loop spans 14 amino acids. CDR3 sequence reads: CSVEAGGPSETQYF. The CDR3 DNA follows: TGCAGCGTTGAGGCGGGGGGGCCTTCGGAGACCCAGTACTTC.

The CDR3 loop is CASSFFSGGRDTQYF. CDR3 DNA sequence: TGTGCCAGCAGCTTCTTTAGCGGGGGGCGCGATACGCAGTATTTT. The chain uses TRBV5-4 and TRBJ2-3, with 10 bases that match TRBD2. After removal of 2 bases from V and 6 bases from J, the junction contained 6 bases not matched to a gene. This CDR3 is 15 amino acids long. Germline V lookup: CDR1 SGHNT, CDR2 YYREEE (reference sequence). Full variable domain (remainder filled in from reference TRBV5-4 and TRBJ2-3): ETGVTQSPTHLIKTRGQQVTLRCSSQSGHNTVSWYQQALGQGPQFIFQYYREEENGRGNFPPRFSGLQFPNYSSELNVNALELDDSALYLCASSFFSGGRDTQYFGPGTRLTVL.

This clone was found once. V is TRBV25-1 and J is TRBJ2-7, with TRBD1 identical over 7 bases. The CDR3 has 13 amino acids. J gave up 5 bases and V 2 bases, and 3 bases lay outside the gene matches. Germline lookup yields CDR1 MGHDK and CDR2 SYGVNS. CDR3 loop: CASSEQGVDEQYF. CDR3 sequence (DNA): TGTGCCAGCAGTGAACAGGGGGTGGACGAGCAGTACTTC.

The rearrangement joins TRBV23-1 to TRBJ1-1, with TRBD1 identical over 7 bases. TRBV23-1 is flagged as an ORF with uncertain function. J lost 2 bases, V lost 2 bases, and 5 bases had no gene match. The CDR3 spans 15 residues. DNA for the CDR3: TGCGCCAGCAGTCAAGATAACAGGGGAAACACTGAAGCTTTCTTT. Its translation: CASSQDNRGNTEAFF.

J is TRBJ1-5 and V is TRBV4-1; TRBD1 aligns across 9 bases. V was clipped by 0 bases and J by 3 bases; unmatched bases: 3. Germline loops: CDR1 MGHRA, CDR2 YSYEKL. The CDR3 contains 16 residues. In DNA, the CDR3 is TGCGCCAGCAGCCAAGACGGGACAGGGCACAATCAGCCCCAGCATTTT. It codes for CASSQDGTGHNQPQHF.